These 8 T cell receptor beta chains originate from one sample sequenced in a study of blood T cell repertoires in COVID-19. The data were produced by immunoSEQ multiplex PCR, yet TCRdb's version contains in-frame clones alone and is incomplete. The sample contains 100,000 to 150,000 clones, about four fifths of which appear only once. Sequencing was performed on peripheral blood. The receptors come from a woman between 50 and 59 years old with acute or convalescent COVID-19.

This rearrangement joins TRBV19 to TRBJ1-5, with D perhaps matching TRBD1 (5 bases). Trimming removed 5 bases from V and 5 bases from J, with 10 bases in between. Germline values: CDR1 LNHDA, CDR2 SQIVND (reference sequence). The CDR3 has 13 residues. DNA of the CDR3: TGTGCCAGTAGTTTGGACACCCATCAGCCCCAGCATTTT. Translation gives CASSLDTHQPQHF.

V usage is TRBV3-1 (or the pseudogene TRBV3-2) and J usage is TRBJ1-3; weak D call: TRBD1 (6 bases). The CDR3 sequence is 15 residues long. Germline V gene sequence: CDR1 LGHDT, CDR2 YNNKEL (reference sequence). V dropped 1 base and J dropped 7 bases, with 14 bases sitting between them. CDR3 loop: CASSQALTGGNTIYF. As DNA, the CDR3 is TGTGCCAGCAGCCAAGCCCTGACAGGCGGGAACACCATATATTTT.

The chain joins TRBV6-5 to TRBJ2-7; 8 bases are shared with TRBD1. V was clipped by 8 bases and J by 6 bases; unmatched bases: 6. The CDR3 covers 12 residues. CDR1 is MNHEY and CDR2 is SVGAGI in the germline V gene. CDR3 protein: CASGRTGIEQYF. Here the CDR3 DNA reads TGTGCCAGCGGACGGACAGGGATCGAGCAGTACTTC.

The J gene is TRBJ2-5, the V gene TRBV3-1 (or the pseudogene TRBV3-2); D call uncertain. The CDR3 is 15 amino acids. Germline V lookup: CDR1 LGHDT, CDR2 YNNKEL (reference sequence). V lost 4 bases and J lost 3, with 15 bases in between. The CDR3 DNA is TGTGCCAGCAGCCTCTCTCCGGGTAACGAAGAGACCCAGTACTTC. Its protein is CASSLSPGNEETQYF.

V gene TRBV5-1 combines with J gene TRBJ1-1; D perhaps matches TRBD1 (5 bases). V shed 0 bases and J shed 8 bases, with 8 bases lying between them. This CDR3 region has 12 residues. The germline CDR1 and CDR2 sequences are SGHRS and YFSETQ. The CDR3 region is CASSLAPGEAFF. For the CDR3, the DNA is TGCGCCAGCAGCTTGGCCCCAGGGGAAGCTTTCTTT.

The chain employs TRBV3-1 (or the pseudogene TRBV3-2) and TRBJ1-4, with D possibly TRBD1 on 6 matching bases. Deletions cut 4 bases from V and 7 bases from J, with 13 bases between. Germline-derived CDR1 and CDR2 are LGHDT and YNNKEL (reference sequence). CDR3 size: 14 residues. DNA for the CDR3: TGTGCCAGCAGCCCTACGACACAGGGTGAAAAACTGTTTTTT. Translating gives CASSPTTQGEKLFF.

The chain employs TRBV19 and TRBJ1-1; no clear D. V was trimmed by 5 bases and J by 3 bases, leaving 10 bases between them. The length of the CDR3 is 13 residues. Germline CDR1 LNHDA, CDR2 SQIVND (reference sequence). The CDR3 coding sequence is TGTGCCAGTAGTGACCCCGGGTACACTGAAGCTTTCTTT. It is translated as CASSDPGYTEAFF.

This sequence joins TRBV7-3 and TRBJ1-1; 11 nucleotides line up with TRBD1. This CDR3 region has 17 residues. V lost 6 bases to trimming and J lost 5 bases; unmatched junction nucleotides: 14. Germline-derived CDR1 and CDR2 are SGHTA and FQGTGA. CDR3 DNA: TGTGCCAGCAGTTCTGCGGTGGACAGGGGGCTGGGGACTGAAGCTTTCTTT. This translates into CASSSAVDRGLGTEAFF.